This entry concerns a single T cell receptor (beta chain). This clone was found once. Its specific antigen is unknown. Base qualities are not at hand, and no much larger clone is one base apart. The data are from a study of cytomegalovirus exposure and HLA in healthy donors (dated by TCRdb to 2015 to 2018). For context, the study as a whole: In an earlier analysis of around 540 of the donors, roughly 300 Gb of sequence data and 117 million unique TCR beta sequences from roughly 190 million T cells were reported. A separate validation cohort of roughly 130 different subjects was used in addition to the approximately 700-subject first cohort. To decide whether each TCR beta V gene segment behaved as functional or pseudogenic, an earlier analysis of approximately 590 of the donors relied on high-throughput TCR beta sequencing. Every repertoire in the discovery cohort had been generated on one and the same sequencing platform. The study aimed to test whether signatures of past pathogen exposure could be identified by cataloging public T cell receptors. The later analysis used no new phenotypic data to find candidate immune exposures, relying instead on TCR beta sequences and their occurrence across donors. Among about 400 genotyped donors of the cohort, an average of about 220,000 unique TCR beta nucleotide sequences was sequenced per donor, of which about 18% were non-productive. A later analysis re-analyzed previously published TCR beta repertoires from 666 donors and added high-resolution HLA genotyping to study TCR occurrence patterns. A later genetic analysis took genome-wide SNP genotypes for about 65% of the roughly 670 donors and used that subset as a discovery cohort. Four to six DR-DQ haplotypes were handled as single units for association and clustering, since linkage in the cohort was strong. The study used immunosequencing to profile the T cell repertoires of 600 to 850 subjects and linked those repertoires to cytomegalovirus serostatus. Among the approximately 400 genotyped donors, around 81% belonged to the genetic ancestry cluster associated with self-reported Caucasian donors. To predict cytomegalovirus infection status, the study combined high-throughput TCR immunosequencing, statistical association of individual TCRs with disease status, and machine learning. Typing coverage varied by locus: roughly 620-640 donors for A, B, C, DRB1 and DQB1; under 550 for DQA1; over 600 for DPA1; around 450 for DPB1. Both class I and class II loci were covered by HLA typing, at four-digit resolution. Approximately 310 gigabases of sequencing data and 70 million to 95 million unique TCR sequences made up an early release that covered 640 HLA-typed donors. Donor age, sex, ethnicity and CMV serostatus were compiled alongside the repertoire data. On the study overall, not on this receptor specifically: When HLA alleles, especially DR and DQ, strongly co-occurred, TCR associations were difficult to assign to individual alleles. Across donors, most TCR sequences were observed very rarely, whereas some public TCRs were present in many individuals. Linkage disequilibrium might explain the correlated functional status among segregating V segments, but an unknown experimental factor could not be excluded. Cytomegalovirus status was reported to be diagnosed by the classifier with high specificity and sensitivity in both the original and validation cohorts. Compared with equally common non-associated chains, HLA-associated TCR beta chains in a later analysis were more clonally expanded and had lower generation probabilities. In vitro tests confirmed that a few of the cytomegalovirus-associated TCR beta chains recognize cytomegalovirus antigens. The only immune exposure information available for the cohort was CMV serostatus. A cluster of highly shared sequence variants was judged likely to represent a technical artifact of the sequencing pipeline. A further reported finding was that TCR beta sequences accurately predicted the HLA-A and HLA-B alleles for most subjects in the first cohort. Because some donors lacked HLA typing at each locus, the association tests relied only on the typed subset. The study listed 164 TCR beta chains as associated with cytomegalovirus. According to a later genetic analysis, donors in an Asian-associated ancestry cluster had fewer N-insertions in productive TCRs than the roughly 660-donor mean. An earlier analysis of some 590 of the donors showed that most TCR beta V segments appeared in productive rearrangements either about 87% or about 30% of the time, which broadly matched IMGT annotations. The authors suggested that the approach could potentially be extended to other disease states and immunological phenotypes. The 87-base-pair reads could not distinguish some IMGT-functional V segments, including TRBV6-2 and TRBV6-3, so those segments were excluded. A later analysis found that most CMV-associated TCR beta chains appeared HLA-restricted, with HLA associations seemingly driven largely by CMV exposure. In a later analysis, several top co-occurrence clusters were reported to appear linked to parvovirus B19, influenza, CMV and Epstein-Barr virus. A later genetic analysis associated a missense DCLRE1C variant with V-gene and J-gene trimming of TCR beta chains, and an independent cohort replicated the association. Sequencing depth was assumed to be roughly uniform across donors in the presence/absence analyses, though that assumption may not hold. At a false discovery rate of 0.05, a later analysis linked roughly 17,000 TCR beta sequences to specific HLA alleles. Because counts were too low, more than 15 rarely observed V segments, including chromosome 9 orphons, were left out of the earlier analysis of 587 of the donors. In this cohort, only TCR beta chains were sequenced, and detectable features were limited by the absence of alpha or paired-chain data. According to a later analysis, TCR association rates differed among HLA loci, with DRB1 alleles showing the most associated TCRs and HLA-C alleles showing the fewest.

The cohort was made up of approximately 700 healthy bone marrow donors. All cohort members were sampled while nominally healthy, although unrecorded immune exposures were likely present. The donor was CMV seronegative and belonged to the group of 350 to 400 seronegative cohort members. A peripheral blood sample was collected from each donor, and TCR beta sequencing was performed on peripheral blood mononuclear cells. The Qiagen DNeasy Blood Extraction Kit was used to extract genomic DNA from the blood cell samples. Receptors were amplified or captured by the immunoSEQ multiplex PCR assay. For the multiplex PCR, a mixture combining 60 forward primers for TCR Vbeta segments and 13 reverse primers for TCR Jbeta segments was used. A multiplex PCR assay on genomic DNA amplified the CDR3 region of rearranged TCR beta genes. Amplified TCR beta libraries were sequenced as 87-base-pair reads on the Illumina HiSeq System. Under the source paper's analysis protocol: A later analysis counted approximately 84 million unique TCR beta chains across the 690 or so repertoires, and roughly 9.9 million of these chains were shared by at least two donors. To remove PCR and sequencing errors, raw reads were error-corrected and collapsed into unique sequences using a nearest-neighbor algorithm that merged closely related sequences. To assign V, D and J gene segments, CDR3 sequences were aligned to IMGT reference sequences. For a sequence to be retained, a match of at least six nucleotides to both a V gene segment and a J gene segment was required. A rearrangement counted as productive if the CDR3 had no stop codons and remained in frame with V and J, and every other rearrangement counted as non-productive. Following IMGT convention, CDR3 was defined as the stretch from the second conserved V-encoded cysteine to the conserved J-encoded phenylalanine. In an earlier analysis of around 570 of the donors, sequences lacking an unambiguous match to a single V gene segment were excluded. In an earlier analysis of 587 of the donors, a V segment was called functional when productive rearrangements were above 56.7%, and segregating when the standard deviation between donors exceeded 5%. A statistical classification framework was built for diagnosing cytomegalovirus status from the catalog of TCR beta chain sequences. V and J gene assignment, in a later analysis, came from comparing TCR nucleotide sequences with IMGT/GENE-DB human TR gene sequences. Using the TCRdist pipeline, a later analysis assigned CDR3 sequences along with most-parsimonious VDJ recombination scenarios. In a later analysis, each TCR beta chain was defined by its CDR3 amino acid sequence together with its V-gene family, and reads lacking a unique V-gene family were excluded. A later analysis removed 500 to 650 highly shared, low-generation-probability nucleotide sequences to deal with suspected cross-contamination and a sequencing artifact. A later analysis calculated a clonal expansion index for each public chain from normalized within-repertoire ranks of inferred template counts. In a later analysis, generation probabilities were computed using a VDJ recombination model fitted to out-of-frame rearrangements, and the results were checked against IGoR. Hypergeometric tests were used in a later analysis to score TCR-TCR, TCR-HLA and TCR-CMV co-occurrence, with a repertoire-size bias correction applied to the TCR pairs. In a later analysis, false discovery rates were estimated by permuting HLA or CMV assignments 20 times. In a later analysis, co-occurring TCRs were grouped with DBSCAN, and TCRdist sequence similarity was added when clustering was performed within HLA-allele-positive subsets. Repertoires with fewer than 30,000 or more than 120,000 public chains were left out of co-occurrence clustering, as were about five repertoires with anomalous nucleotide sharing. TCRdb stores this immuneACCESS table with in-frame sequences only. Part of the clones is absent; in the studies checked, under half of the shortfall reflects unresolved V genes, and no reason is known for the rest. V, J and clone size derive from that table, while D and trimming were established from the DNA sequence. In all, the sample holds hundreds of thousands of clones, and 70% to 80% of those were seen once. The ten largest clones take up about 14% of the sample.

The junction carries 15 bases between V and J, which are trimmed by 4 bases and 2 bases respectively. The CDR3 spans 16 residues, from the cysteine through the phenylalanine. Just CDR3 DNA is preserved here, 48 bases in frame from base 1. CDR1 and CDR2 are drawn from the germline V gene (reference sequence): MNHEY, SMNVEV. This chain joins TRBV27 to TRBJ2-1; the D gene is possibly TRBD2, with 5 bases matching. The sequenced sample consisted of PBMCs. The receptor comes from a man in his forties or fifties in good health and CMV-seronegative. CDR3 loop: CASSSPLSGPYNEQFF. The DNA sequence is as follows: TGTGCCAGCAGTTCCCCCCTGAGCGGCCCCTACAATGAGCAGTTCTTC.